Each of the 14 T cell receptor beta chains below was sequenced from the same sample in a study of persistence of HIV-infected CD4 T cells. Cells were stimulated with overlapping HIV-1 Gag 15-mer peptides. Responding CD4+ T cells were sorted by upregulation of both CD40 ligand and CD69. Sequencing used immunoSEQ version 4 in survey mode. The method was immunoSEQ multiplex PCR; TCRdb's version includes in-frame clones alone and lacks a portion of them. The table includes under 25,000 clones, about 62% detected once. Antigens for these TCRs are unknown. This specimen was CD4+ T cells sorted from PBMCs after approximately 19-hour stimulation, taken from a patient who received antiretroviral therapy. Receptors originate from an adult woman with HIV who was CMV-seropositive.

The chain uses TRBV24-1 and TRBJ2-3; either TRBD1 or TRBD2 may supply D (5 bases each). Trimming took 3 bases from V and 9 from J, leaving 21 bases between them. CDR1 and CDR2 from the germline V gene are KGHDR and SFDVKD. The length of the CDR3 is 16 residues. The CDR3 nucleotides read TGTGCCACCAGTGATCCCGGACGAGGGGCCCGTTCCACGCAGTATTTT. Protein: CATSDPGRGARSTQYF.

V is TRBV30 and J is TRBJ2-3; TRBD2 agrees at 7 bases. The CDR3 extends over 14 amino acids. From germline, CDR1 is GTSNPN and CDR2 SVGIG (reference sequence). Trimming cost V 2 bases and J 3 bases; bases outside gene matches: 5. The CDR3 reads CAWSQGGGTDTQYF. CDR3 DNA sequence: TGTGCCTGGAGTCAGGGCGGGGGTACAGATACGCAGTATTTT. Variable domain in full (rest from reference TRBV30 and TRBJ2-3): SQTIHQWPATLVQPVGSPLSLECTVEGTSNPNLYWYRQAAGRGLQLLFYSVGIGQISSEVPQNLSASRPQDRQFILSSKKLLLSDSGFYLCAWSQGGGTDTQYFGPGTRLTVL.

V and J are TRBV18 and TRBJ2-7, with 7 bases fitting TRBD2. There are 14 residues in the CDR3. CDR1 is KGHSH and CDR2 is LQKENI in the germline V gene. Losses at the gene ends were 0 bases for V and 3 bases for J; bases not matched to a gene: 2. The DNA for the CDR3 is TGTGCCAGCTCACCACCTTCTAGCGGCTACGAGCAGTACTTC. Translating it yields CASSPPSSGYEQYF.

The chain recombines TRBV6-1 with TRBJ2-6; D gene uncertain. Deletions cut 2 bases from V and 0 bases from J, with 11 bases between. Germline CDR1 reads MNHNS; CDR2 reads SASEGT. This CDR3 region has 17 residues. CDR3 sequence reads: CASSEKGTNSGANVLTF. In nucleotides, the CDR3 is TGTGCCAGCAGTGAAAAGGGTACCAACTCTGGGGCCAACGTCCTGACTTTC.

The chain employs TRBV7-2 and TRBJ1-5; no firm D call. Looked up from germline, CDR1 is SGHTA and CDR2 is FQGNSA. V was clipped by 1 base and J by 6 bases, with 10 bases between them. The CDR3 contains 14 residues. The CDR3 nucleotides are TGTGCCAGCAGCTTAGACCCACGGGGTCAGCCCCAGCATTTT. Translated: CASSLDPRGQPQHF.

The chain uses TRBV4-1 and TRBJ2-1; the D call may be TRBD1 or TRBD2 (6 bases each). V lost 0 bases to trimming and J lost 4 bases, with 16 bases between them. This CDR3 is 17 amino acids long. Germline lookup yields CDR1 MGHRA and CDR2 YSYEKL. The CDR3 DNA follows: TGCGCCAGCAGCCAAGATTCGTCGGGGGCGACTTACAATGAGCAGTTCTTC. Protein: CASSQDSSGATYNEQFF.

The genes are TRBV5-8 and TRBJ2-1; tentatively, D is TRBD1 (5 bases). Per the germline V gene, CDR1 is SGHTS and CDR2 is YDEGEE. V was trimmed by 1 base and J by 1 base, leaving 9 bases between them. CDR3 length: 15 residues. The CDR3 DNA reads TGTGCCAGCAGCTTGATCAGGGATTCCTACAATGAGCAGTTCTTC. It translates to CASSLIRDSYNEQFF.

This chain links TRBV4-2 with TRBJ1-6; D gene uncertain. Trimming removed 1 base from V and 6 bases from J, with 10 bases in between. The CDR3 length is 15 residues. CDR1 is LGHNA, CDR2 YNFKEQ, per germline. The chain's CDR3 is CASSQGGGSNSPLHF. The CDR3 coding sequence is TGTGCCAGCAGCCAAGGGGGAGGGAGTAATTCACCCCTCCACTTT.

The chain joins TRBV5-8 to TRBJ1-4; 12 positions match TRBD1. CDR3 length equals 16 residues. With 4 bases clipped from V and 7 bases from J, the junction kept 8 bases outside the gene matches. CDR1 is SGHTS, CDR2 YDEGEE, per germline. Here the CDR3 DNA reads TGTGCCAGCAGCGCGGGACAGGGGGCAACATTTGAAAAACTGTTTTTT. Translated: CASSAGQGATFEKLFF.

V is TRBV5-1 and J is TRBJ1-4; 7 bases agree with TRBD1. The CDR3 is 14 amino acids. The V segment lost 4 bases and the J segment 7 bases; nucleotides outside the gene matches: 7. CDR1 is SGHRS and CDR2 is YFSETQ in the germline V gene. Written as DNA, the CDR3 is TGCGCCAGCAGCCTCCGGGACAGAAGTGAAAAACTGTTTTTT. Its translation: CASSLRDRSEKLFF.

A word on this clone: One end of the junction does not line up with germline, which may come from a read error. The V gene is TRBV7-6, the J gene TRBJ2-1; D might be TRBD1 (6 bases). The CDR3 has 13 residues. Germline V gene lookup returns CDR1 SGHVS and CDR2 FNYEAQ. CDR3 in amino acids: CASSQGSGVLRIF. The DNA of the CDR3 is TGTGCCAGCAGCCAGGGGAGTGGCGTACTTCGGATCTTC. Filled out from reference TRBV7-6 and TRBJ2-1, the complete variable domain reads GAGVSQSPRYKVTKRGQDVALRCDPISGHVSLYWYRQALGQGPEFLTYFNYEAQQDKSGLPNDRFSAERPEGSISTLTIQRTEQRDSAMYRCASSQGSGVLRIFGPGTRLTVL.

CDR3 region: CATSDRDSFTGELFF. The CDR3 region has the DNA TGTGCCACCAGTGACCGGGACAGTTTCACCGGGGAGCTGTTTTTT. J is TRBJ2-2 and V is TRBV24-1; 7 positions match TRBD1. From germline, CDR1 is KGHDR and CDR2 SFDVKD. V shed 4 bases and J 4 bases; nucleotides not matched to a gene: 5. The CDR3 is made up of 15 amino acids.

J is TRBJ1-1 and V is TRBV10-1; no clear D. The V end lost 2 bases, the J end lost 1 base, and 20 bases lay between the germline ends. Per the germline V gene, CDR1 is WNHNN and CDR2 is SYGVQD (reference sequence). This CDR3 has 18 residues. The CDR3 here is CASSERSTTVGRNTEAFF. The CDR3 nucleotides read TGCGCCAGCAGTGAGAGGTCAACCACCGTGGGGAGGAACACTGAAGCTTTCTTT.

The rearrangement links TRBV6-6 to TRBJ2-7; weak D call: TRBD1 (6 bases). Between the trimmed V and J ends, which lost 8 bases and 4 bases, there was a span of 18 bases. Germline loops: CDR1 MNHNY, CDR2 SVGAGI (reference sequence). The CDR3 has 14 residues. CDR3 protein: CASRGDRPRYEQYV. The CDR3 bases are TGTGCCAGCCGGGGTGACAGGCCAAGATACGAGCAGTACGTC.